This T cell receptor beta chain was recorded in a study of blood T cell repertoires in COVID-19. The overall study: COVID-19 samples, acute and convalescent, were from the United States, Italy and Spain. T cells, B-cell-depleted T cells, or PBMCs provided the cDNA or gDNA that served as material.

Original analysis: Scientists estimated how many nucleated cells there were by amplifying reference gene primers. Only in-frame clones appear in the TCRdb table, and some are missing; sequencing was by immunoSEQ multiplex PCR. D and trimming were read from the DNA, whereas the V and J calls and clone size are those reported in that table. Of around 150,000 clones in the sample, 60% to 85% are singletons; the top ten hold approximately 17%. The CDR3 consists of 14 residues. CDR1 and CDR2 (germline): SGHVS, FQNEAQ. J lost 4 bases, V lost 3 bases, and 1 base had no gene match. Sequencing was carried out using peripheral blood. This chain links TRBV7-8 with TRBJ2-5, with TRBD2 matching 11 bases. The TCR was taken from a man between 50 and 59 years old with acute or convalescent COVID-19. CDR3 bases: TGTGCCAGCAGCTTCGGGACTAGCGGAGAGACCCAGTACTTC. Its translation: CASSFGTSGETQYF.